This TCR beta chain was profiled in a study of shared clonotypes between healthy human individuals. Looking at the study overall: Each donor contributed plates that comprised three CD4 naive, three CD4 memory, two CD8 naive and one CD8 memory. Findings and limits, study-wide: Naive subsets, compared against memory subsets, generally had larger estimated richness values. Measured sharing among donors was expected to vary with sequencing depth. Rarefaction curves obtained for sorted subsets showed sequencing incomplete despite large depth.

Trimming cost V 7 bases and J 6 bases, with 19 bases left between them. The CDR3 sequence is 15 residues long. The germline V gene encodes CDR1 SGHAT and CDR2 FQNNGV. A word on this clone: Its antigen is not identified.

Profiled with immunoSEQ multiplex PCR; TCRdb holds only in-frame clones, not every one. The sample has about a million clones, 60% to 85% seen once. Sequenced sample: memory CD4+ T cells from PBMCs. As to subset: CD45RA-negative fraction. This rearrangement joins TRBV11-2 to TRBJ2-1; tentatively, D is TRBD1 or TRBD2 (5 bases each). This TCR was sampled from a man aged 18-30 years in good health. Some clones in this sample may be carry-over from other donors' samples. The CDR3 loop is CASTRLGDPTNEQFF. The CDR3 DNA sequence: TGTGCCAGCACCCGGTTGGGGGACCCCACCAATGAGCAGTTCTTC. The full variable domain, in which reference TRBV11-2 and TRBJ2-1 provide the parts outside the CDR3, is EAGVAQSPRYKIIEKRQSVAFWCNPISGHATLYWYQQILGQGPKLLIQFQNNGVVDDSQLPKDRFSAERLKGVDSTLKIQPAKLEDSAVYLCASTRLGDPTNEQFFGPGTRLTVL.